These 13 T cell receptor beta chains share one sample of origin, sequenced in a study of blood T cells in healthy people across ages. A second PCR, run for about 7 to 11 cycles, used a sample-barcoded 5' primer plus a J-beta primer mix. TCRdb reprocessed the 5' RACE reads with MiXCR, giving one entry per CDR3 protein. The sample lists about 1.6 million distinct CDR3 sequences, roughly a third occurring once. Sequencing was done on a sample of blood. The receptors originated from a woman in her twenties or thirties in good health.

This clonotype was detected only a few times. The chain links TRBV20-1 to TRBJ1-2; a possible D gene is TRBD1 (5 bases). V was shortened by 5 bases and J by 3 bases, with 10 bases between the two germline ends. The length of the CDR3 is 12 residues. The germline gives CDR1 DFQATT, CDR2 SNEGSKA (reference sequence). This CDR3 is CSAWGSHYGYTF. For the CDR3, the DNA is TGCAGTGCTTGGGGGAGTCACTATGGCTACACCTTC.

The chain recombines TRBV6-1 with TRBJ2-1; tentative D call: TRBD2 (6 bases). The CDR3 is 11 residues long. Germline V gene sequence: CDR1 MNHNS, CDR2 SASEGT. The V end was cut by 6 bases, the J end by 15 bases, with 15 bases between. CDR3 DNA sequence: TGTGCCAGCAGACTAGCTTCAAATGGGTTCTTC. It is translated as CASRLASNGFF.

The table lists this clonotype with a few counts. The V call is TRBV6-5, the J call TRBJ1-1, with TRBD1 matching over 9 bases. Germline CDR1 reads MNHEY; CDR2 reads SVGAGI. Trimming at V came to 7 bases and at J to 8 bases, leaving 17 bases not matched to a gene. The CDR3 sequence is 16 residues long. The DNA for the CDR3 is TGTGCCAGCAACACCGTGGGACAGGGACCTGCCAGAGAAGCTTTCTTT. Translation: CASNTVGQGPAREAFF.

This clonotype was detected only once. As DNA, the CDR3 is TGTGCCAGTAGTATGGCCGGCGTCTACGAGCAGTACTTC. Its translation is CASSMAGVYEQYF. The chain employs TRBV19 and TRBJ2-7; no reliable D call. The V and J ends lost 3 bases and 3 bases respectively, with 9 bases between them. Germline V gene lookup returns CDR1 LNHDA and CDR2 SQIVND (reference sequence). This CDR3 contains 13 residues. Combining the CDR3 with reference TRBV19 and TRBJ2-7 gives the whole variable domain DGGITQSPKYLFRKEGQNVTLSCEQNLNHDAMYWYRQDPGQGLRLIYYSQIVNDFQKGDIAEGYSVSREKKESFPLTVTSAQKNPTAFYLCASSMAGVYEQYFGPGTRLTVT.

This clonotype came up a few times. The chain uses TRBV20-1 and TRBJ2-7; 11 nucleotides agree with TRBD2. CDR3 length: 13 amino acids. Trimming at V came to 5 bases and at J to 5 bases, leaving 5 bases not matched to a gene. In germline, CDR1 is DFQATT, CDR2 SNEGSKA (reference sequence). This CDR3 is CSAYSGRGHEQYF. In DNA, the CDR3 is TGCAGTGCTTATAGCGGGAGGGGCCACGAGCAGTACTTC.

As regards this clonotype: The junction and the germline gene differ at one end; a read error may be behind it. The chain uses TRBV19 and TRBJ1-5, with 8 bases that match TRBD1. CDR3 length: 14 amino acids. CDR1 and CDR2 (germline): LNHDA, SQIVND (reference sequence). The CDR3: CASRFGQGAQPQHF. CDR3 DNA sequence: TGTGCCAGTAGGTTCGGGCAGGGGGCGCAGCCTCAGCATTTT.

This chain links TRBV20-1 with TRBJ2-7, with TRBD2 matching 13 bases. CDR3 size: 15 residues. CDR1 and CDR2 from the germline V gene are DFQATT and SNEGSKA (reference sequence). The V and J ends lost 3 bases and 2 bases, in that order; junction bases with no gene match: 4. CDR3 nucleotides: TGCAGTGCTAGCGGGACTAGCGGGGCAACCTACGAGCAGTACTTC. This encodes CSASGTSGATYEQYF.

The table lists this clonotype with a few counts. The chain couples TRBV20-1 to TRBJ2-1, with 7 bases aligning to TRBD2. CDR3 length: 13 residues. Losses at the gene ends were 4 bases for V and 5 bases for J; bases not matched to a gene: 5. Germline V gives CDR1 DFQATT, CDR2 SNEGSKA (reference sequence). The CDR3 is CSAMWGTNNEQFF. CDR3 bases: TGCAGTGCTATGTGGGGGACTAACAATGAGCAGTTCTTC.

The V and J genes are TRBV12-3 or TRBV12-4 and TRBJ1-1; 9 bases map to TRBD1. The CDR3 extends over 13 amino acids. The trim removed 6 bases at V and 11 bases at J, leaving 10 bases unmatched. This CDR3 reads CASRLQGAPGAFF. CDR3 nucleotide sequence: TGTGCCAGCAGGTTACAGGGGGCTCCTGGCGCTTTCTTT.

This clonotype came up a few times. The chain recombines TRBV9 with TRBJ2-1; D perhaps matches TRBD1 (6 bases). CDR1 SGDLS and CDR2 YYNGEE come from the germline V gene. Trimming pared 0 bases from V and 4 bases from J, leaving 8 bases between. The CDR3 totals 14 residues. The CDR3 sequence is CASSVGDIYNEQFF. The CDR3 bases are TGTGCCAGCAGCGTAGGGGACATATACAATGAGCAGTTCTTC.

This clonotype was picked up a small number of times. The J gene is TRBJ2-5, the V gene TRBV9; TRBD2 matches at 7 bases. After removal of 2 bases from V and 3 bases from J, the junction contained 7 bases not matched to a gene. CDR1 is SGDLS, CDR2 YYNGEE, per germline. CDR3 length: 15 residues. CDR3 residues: CASSVSGGVKETQYF. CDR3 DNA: TGTGCCAGCAGCGTTTCTGGGGGGGTAAAAGAGACCCAGTACTTC.

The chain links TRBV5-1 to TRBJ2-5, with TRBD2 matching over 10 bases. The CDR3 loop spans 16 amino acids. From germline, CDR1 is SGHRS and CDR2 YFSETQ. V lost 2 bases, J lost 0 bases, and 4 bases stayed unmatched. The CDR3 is CASSFLAGEYQETQYF. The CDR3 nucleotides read TGCGCCAGCAGCTTCCTAGCGGGGGAATACCAAGAGACCCAGTACTTC.

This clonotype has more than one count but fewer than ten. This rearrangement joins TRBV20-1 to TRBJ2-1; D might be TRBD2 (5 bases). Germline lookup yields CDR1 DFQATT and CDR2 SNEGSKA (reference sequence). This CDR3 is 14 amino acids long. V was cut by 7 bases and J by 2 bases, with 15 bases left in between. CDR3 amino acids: CSGRGLPTYNEQFF. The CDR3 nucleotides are TGCAGTGGACGAGGACTTCCTACCTACAATGAGCAGTTCTTC.